This is a list of T cell receptor beta chains from one sample in a study of blood T cell repertoires in COVID-19. Sequencing used immunoSEQ multiplex PCR; TCRdb keeps in-frame clones, though not all of them. The sample consists of just over 150,000 clones, approximately 90% of them appearing once. Sample: PBMCs or T cells enriched from blood (not recorded which). Receptor source: a woman aged 45-59 years who had recovered from COVID-19. Both conserved end residues are part of each CDR3. The order of the fields is J gene, clone size, D gene, V gene, CDR3 protein, CDR3 DNA. The D gene is left open where the match is weak. Size tells how often a clone was seen (once, few, many) or the class of an expanded clone, and some rows leave it out.

J: TRBJ2-2
size: .
D: .
V: TRBV27
CDR3: CASTFRANTGELFF
DNA: TGTGCCAGCACTTTTAGAGCGAACACCGGGGAGCTGTTTTTT

J: TRBJ2-1
size: .
D: TRBD2
V: TRBV30
CDR3: CAWHRGGNEQFF
DNA: TGTGCCTGGCATCGGGGGGGCAATGAGCAGTTCTTC

J: TRBJ2-5
size: .
D: .
V: TRBV7-9
CDR3: CASSSSGRGLQETQYF
DNA: TGTGCCAGCAGCTCGAGCGGGCGGGGCCTCCAAGAGACCCAGTACTTC

J: TRBJ2-5
size: once
D: .
V: TRBV27
CDR3: CASSLGTSSGETQYF
DNA: TGTGCCAGCAGTTTAGGGACATCCTCGGGAGAGACCCAGTACTTC

J: TRBJ1-2
size: .
D: TRBD1
V: TRBV24-1
CDR3: CATSDHGTGGANGYTF
DNA: TGTGCCACCAGTGACCACGGGACAGGGGGCGCGAATGGCTACACCTTC

J: TRBJ2-7
size: .
D: TRBD1
V: TRBV4-1
CDR3: CASSQDLGQGFTYEQYF
DNA: TGCGCCAGCAGCCAAGATTTGGGACAGGGGTTCACCTACGAGCAGTACTTC

J: TRBJ1-1
size: .
D: TRBD1
V: TRBV29-1
CDR3: CSVGSATGVNTEAFF
DNA: TGCAGCGTTGGTAGTGCGACAGGGGTCAACACTGAAGCTTTCTTT

J: TRBJ1-1
size: many
D: .
V: TRBV5-4
CDR3: CASSLGNNRGEAFF
DNA: TGTGCCAGCAGCTTGGGGAATAATAGGGGTGAAGCTTTCTTT

J: TRBJ1-4
size: .
D: .
V: TRBV7-9
CDR3: CASSLEGGGINEKLFF
DNA: TGTGCCAGCAGCTTAGAAGGCGGAGGGATTAATGAAAAACTGTTTTTT

J: TRBJ1-1
size: once
D: .
V: TRBV7-9
CDR3: CASSLGGLPEAFF
DNA: TGTGCCAGCAGCTTAGGAGGGCTCCCTGAAGCTTTCTTT

J: TRBJ1-2
size: .
D: .
V: TRBV18
CDR3: CASSAQGLDYGYTF
DNA: TGTGCCAGCTCAGCCCAGGGGCTCGACTATGGCTACACCTTC

J: TRBJ2-1
size: .
D: .
V: TRBV6-5
CDR3: CASSYSGRAYNEQFF
DNA: TGTGCCAGCAGTTACTCGGGCAGGGCCTACAATGAGCAGTTCTTC

J: TRBJ2-3
size: .
D: TRBD2
V: TRBV9
CDR3: CASSVDPGLAGGTDTQYF
DNA: TGTGCCAGCAGCGTAGATCCGGGACTAGCGGGGGGAACAGATACGCAGTATTTT

J: TRBJ1-1
size: .
D: .
V: TRBV6-5
CDR3: CASSFDRGGNTEAFF
DNA: TGTGCCAGCAGTTTTGATCGGGGGGGGAACACTGAAGCTTTCTTT

J: TRBJ1-1
size: .
D: .
V: TRBV9
CDR3: CASSPAGRSMNTEAFF
DNA: TGTGCCAGCAGCCCCGCAGGGCGAAGCATGAACACTGAAGCTTTCTTT